These T cell receptor beta chains were read from a single sample in a study of blood T cell repertoires in COVID-19. TCRdb's table, derived via immunoSEQ multiplex PCR, lists solely in-frame clones and lacks some. The data hold approximately 290,000 clones, with around nine tenths observed a single time. Sequenced input: peripheral blood. Source of these receptors: a woman in her 30s with COVID-19, enrolled during active disease. CDR3s include the opening cysteine and the closing phenylalanine or tryptophan. The D gene is left open where the match is weak. Clone size is stated in some rows and not others, as once, few, many or a class when expanded.

NA	TRBV28	TRBJ1-1	NA	CASGNTEAFF	TGTGCCTCCGGGAACACTGAAGCTTTCTTT
NA	TRBV19	TRBJ2-7	NA	CASSQVSYEQYF	TGTGCCAGTAGCCAGGTCTCCTACGAGCAGTACTTC
NA	TRBV24-1	TRBJ2-7	NA	CAPPYDIYEQYF	TGTGCCCCCCCCTATGACATCTACGAGCAGTACTTC
TRBD2	TRBV7-8	TRBJ2-7	NA	CASSSGALAGTYEQYF	TGTGCCAGCAGCTCGGGTGCTCTAGCGGGAACCTACGAGCAGTACTTC
NA	TRBV28	TRBJ2-2	NA	CASGLLRELFF	TGTGCCAGCGGACTTTTAAGGGAGCTGTTTTTT
NA	TRBV5-6	TRBJ1-1	NA	CASSHKNRGFATEAFF	TGTGCCAGCAGCCATAAGAACAGAGGGTTTGCCACTGAAGCTTTCTTT
NA	TRBV5-1	TRBJ2-7	once	CASSEGSRTYEQYF	TGCGCCAGCAGTGAGGGCAGCAGAACCTACGAGCAGTACTTC
TRBD2	TRBV3-1/TRBV3-2	TRBJ2-1	NA	CASSRLSGGYNEQFF	TGTGCCAGCAGCCGTCTGAGCGGGGGCTACAATGAGCAGTTCTTC
NA	TRBV5-6	TRBJ1-2	NA	CASSTLMGAYGYTF	TGTGCCAGCAGCACCTTAATGGGCGCCTATGGCTACACCTTC
NA	TRBV30	TRBJ1-1	NA	CAWSVLVNTEAFF	TGTGCCTGGAGTGTACTAGTGAACACTGAAGCTTTCTTT
NA	TRBV28	TRBJ1-1	NA	CASSARGQIEAFF	TGTGCCAGCAGTGCCCGTGGACAGATCGAAGCTTTCTTT
TRBD1	TRBV4-1	TRBJ1-4	NA	CASSLRQGDEKLFF	TGCGCCAGCAGCTTACGACAGGGGGACGAAAAACTGTTTTTT
NA	TRBV4-1	TRBJ1-5	NA	CASSQPGLAVADQPQHF	TGCGCCAGCAGCCAACCTGGACTCGCTGTGGCGGATCAGCCCCAGCATTTT
NA	TRBV5-1	TRBJ2-5	NA	CASSLGQVGETQYF	TGCGCCAGCAGCTTGGGACAGGTGGGAGAGACCCAGTACTTC
TRBD1	TRBV28	TRBJ1-3	NA	CASSLLPLDRGVSGNTIYF	TGTGCCAGCAGTTTATTACCTCTTGACAGGGGCGTATCTGGAAACACCATATATTTT
NA	TRBV19	TRBJ2-3	NA	CASSIRGAGTDTQYF	TGTGCCAGTAGTATCCGGGGGGCGGGAACAGATACGCAGTATTTT
NA	TRBV4-1	TRBJ1-4	NA	CASSPPSSFNNEKLFF	TGCGCCAGCAGCCCCCCTTCGAGTTTTAACAATGAAAAACTGTTTTTT
NA	TRBV5-4	TRBJ1-5	once	CASTPQVSNQPQHF	TGTGCCAGCACCCCACAAGTCAGCAATCAGCCCCAGCATTTT
NA	TRBV5-1	TRBJ2-5	once	CASSPGNSETQYF	TGCGCCAGCAGCCCCGGGAATTCAGAGACCCAGTACTTC
TRBD2	TRBV18	TRBJ2-1	once	CASSPASGGKGHEQFF	TGTGCCAGCTCACCCGCTAGCGGGGGAAAGGGGCATGAGCAGTTCTTC
NA	TRBV19	TRBJ1-2	NA	CASSIDRLYGYTF	TGTGCCAGTAGTATAGACAGGTTATATGGCTACACCTTC
NA	TRBV10-1	TRBJ1-1	NA	CASSEHKTTYTEAFF	TGCGCCAGCAGTGAGCATAAGACAACCTACACTGAAGCTTTCTTT
TRBD1	TRBV7-8	TRBJ1-3	NA	CASSLLSQGAGNTIYF	TGTGCCAGCAGCTTACTATCACAGGGGGCTGGAAACACCATATATTTT
NA	TRBV19	TRBJ1-5	few	CASSIVGANNQPQHF	TGTGCCAGTAGTATAGTGGGGGCTAACAATCAGCCCCAGCATTTT
NA	TRBV29-1	TRBJ1-2	NA	CSVEEWGLRGYTF	TGCAGCGTTGAAGAATGGGGGCTGAGGGGCTACACCTTC
NA	TRBV11-2	TRBJ2-3	NA	CASSISPDTQYF	TGTGCCAGCAGCATTAGCCCAGATACGCAGTATTTT
NA	TRBV27	TRBJ2-2	NA	CASSLASSNTGELFF	TGTGCCAGCAGTTTAGCTAGCTCGAACACCGGGGAGCTGTTTTTT
TRBD1	TRBV19	TRBJ1-2	NA	CASSFAPQGDLLGYTF	TGTGCCAGTAGTTTCGCACCACAGGGGGACCTTCTTGGCTACACCTTC
NA	TRBV24-1	TRBJ1-5	once	CATSEANQPQHF	TGTGCCACCAGTGAGGCCAATCAGCCCCAGCATTTT
NA	TRBV6-5	TRBJ1-1	NA	CASSYSALINTEAFF	TGTGCCAGCAGTTACAGCGCCCTAATTAACACTGAAGCTTTCTTT
NA	TRBV4-1	TRBJ1-4	NA	CASTDSPFSGTNEKLFF	TGCGCCAGCACCGACTCGCCTTTTTCGGGGACTAATGAAAAACTGTTTTTT
NA	TRBV2	TRBJ1-2	NA	CASIGLRQSYGYTF	TGTGCCAGCATCGGTCTGCGGCAGAGCTATGGCTACACCTTC
TRBD2	TRBV20-1	TRBJ2-5	NA	CSASLRTSGRETQYF	TGCAGTGCTAGTTTAAGGACTAGCGGTCGTGAGACCCAGTACTTC
NA	TRBV28	TRBJ2-7	NA	CASVSESYEQYF	TGTGCCAGCGTTTCGGAGAGCTACGAGCAGTACTTC
NA	TRBV20-1	TRBJ2-1	NA	CSASLNEQFF	TGCAGTGCTAGCCTCAATGAGCAGTTCTTC
TRBD1	TRBV9	TRBJ1-6	NA	CASSAPYDRGPRSPLHF	TGTGCCAGCAGCGCCCCCTACGACAGGGGGCCAAGATCACCCCTCCACTTT
TRBD2	TRBV6-5	TRBJ2-7	NA	CASSPGGAGKYEQYF	TGTGCCTCATCCCCGGGGGGGGCTGGGAAGTACGAGCAGTACTTC
NA	TRBV10-3	TRBJ2-7	NA	CAISLRPGYEQYF	TGTGCCATCAGCCTAAGACCGGGGTACGAGCAGTACTTC
NA	TRBV6-5	TRBJ1-1	NA	CASSYGGVLNTEAFF	TGTGCCAGCAGTTACGGAGGGGTCTTGAACACTGAAGCTTTCTTT
TRBD1	TRBV9	TRBJ1-2	NA	CASAGTVYGYTF	TGTGCCAGCGCCGGGACAGTCTATGGCTACACCTTC
TRBD2	TRBV19	TRBJ2-7	NA	CASSIVGGDEQYF	TGTGCCAGTAGTATCGTGGGGGGGGACGAGCAGTACTTC
NA	TRBV7-9	TRBJ2-3	NA	CASRKGLLTDTQYF	TGTGCCAGCAGGAAAGGACTACTCACAGATACGCAGTATTTT
NA	TRBV11-1	TRBJ1-1	NA	CASSHPGSTEAFF	TGTGCCAGCAGCCATCCGGGTAGCACTGAAGCTTTCTTT
NA	TRBV2	TRBJ1-5	NA	CASSEALGVIPDRPQHF	TGTGCCAGCAGTGAAGCGCTAGGAGTAATCCCCGATCGGCCCCAGCATTTT
TRBD2	TRBV3-1/TRBV3-2	TRBJ2-1	once	CASSPGLASYNEQFF	TGTGCCAGCAGCCCGGGACTAGCCTCCTACAATGAGCAGTTCTTC
TRBD2	TRBV27	TRBJ2-7	NA	CASSLREGPYEQYF	TGTGCCAGCAGTTTACGGGAGGGACCCTACGAGCAGTACTTC
NA	TRBV18	TRBJ1-2	NA	CASSRGNIYGYTF	TGTGCCAGCTCTCGTGGCAATATCTATGGCTACACCTTC
TRBD1	TRBV3-1/TRBV3-2	TRBJ2-3	NA	CASTTTRTGSTDTQYF	TGTGCCAGCACAACAACCCGGACAGGGAGCACAGATACGCAGTATTTT
TRBD2	TRBV28	TRBJ2-1	NA	CASSLFTAGDFYNEQFF	TGTGCCAGCAGTTTATTTACGGCGGGGGATTTCTACAATGAGCAGTTCTTC
TRBD2	TRBV2	TRBJ2-5	once	CASSPGGGSQETQYF	TGTGCCAGCAGCCCCGGTGGCGGGAGCCAAGAGACCCAGTACTTC
TRBD1	TRBV7-9	TRBJ1-3	NA	CASSDGQGAQGNTIYF	TGTGCCAGCAGCGACGGCCAGGGGGCGCAAGGAAACACCATATATTTT
TRBD1	TRBV27	TRBJ1-1	NA	CASTGQGRSGRAFF	TGTGCCAGCACTGGACAGGGACGGTCGGGTAGAGCTTTCTTT
NA	TRBV19	TRBJ2-1	NA	CASSPNPGNEQFF	TGTGCCAGTAGTCCTAACCCGGGGAATGAGCAGTTCTTC
NA	TRBV6-5	TRBJ1-3	NA	CASSYSRGVDGNTIYF	TGTGCCAGCAGTTACTCGCGGGGGGTAGATGGAAACACCATATATTTT
NA	TRBV5-6	TRBJ2-7	NA	CASSLVGQPYEQYF	TGTGCCAGCAGCTTGGTAGGACAGCCATACGAGCAGTACTTC
TRBD2	TRBV11-3	TRBJ2-3	few	CASSRSGGGTDTQYF	TGTGCCAGCAGCCGGAGCGGGGGAGGGACAGATACGCAGTATTTT
NA	TRBV7-8	TRBJ1-1	NA	CASSPKVREAFF	TGTGCCAGCAGCCCCAAAGTCAGAGAAGCTTTCTTT
NA	TRBV19	TRBJ1-5	NA	CASSIGWGEFQQPQHF	TGTGCCAGTAGTATAGGTTGGGGCGAGTTTCAACAGCCCCAGCATTTT
TRBD2	TRBV2	TRBJ2-3	NA	CASSEARGDGTDTQYF	TGTGCCAGCAGTGAAGCGCGGGGGGACGGGACAGATACGCAGTATTTT
TRBD2	TRBV2	TRBJ2-1	NA	CASTSGAYNEQFF	TGTGCCAGCACTAGCGGGGCTTACAATGAGCAGTTCTTC